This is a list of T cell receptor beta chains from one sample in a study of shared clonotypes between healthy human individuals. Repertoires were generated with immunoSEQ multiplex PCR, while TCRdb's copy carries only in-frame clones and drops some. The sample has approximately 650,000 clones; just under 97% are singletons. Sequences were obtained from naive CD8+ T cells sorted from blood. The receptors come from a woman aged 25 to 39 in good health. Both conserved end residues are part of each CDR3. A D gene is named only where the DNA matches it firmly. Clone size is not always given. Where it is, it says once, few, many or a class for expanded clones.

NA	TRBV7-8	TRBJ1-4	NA	TGTGCCAGCAGCTTAGGTTCAGTTTCACCAACTAATGAAAAACTGTTTTTT	CASSLGSVSPTNEKLFF
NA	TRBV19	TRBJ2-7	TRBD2	TGTGCCAGTAGTATGGGAGCGGGGATTACCTACGAGCAGTACTTC	CASSMGAGITYEQYF
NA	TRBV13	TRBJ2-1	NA	TGTGCCAGCAGCTTAGGGCTGAGCTCCTACAATGAGCAGTTCTTC	CASSLGLSSYNEQFF
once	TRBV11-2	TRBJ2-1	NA	TGTGCCAGCAGCTTAGTGGGGCCCCCCTACAATGAGCAGTTCTTC	CASSLVGPPYNEQFF
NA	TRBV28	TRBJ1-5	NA	TGTGCCAGCAGTTTCCCTCGGGATTCTCAGCCCCAGCATTTT	CASSFPRDSQPQHF
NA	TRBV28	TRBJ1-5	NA	TGTGCCAGCAGCCACGCCCTCTCAGGGTTTAACAATCAGCCCCAGCATTTT	CASSHALSGFNNQPQHF
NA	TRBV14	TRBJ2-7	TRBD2	TGTGCCAGCAGCCAAGATAGACTAGCGGGACATTACGAGCAGTACTTC	CASSQDRLAGHYEQYF
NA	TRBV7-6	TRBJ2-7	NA	TGTGCCAGCAGCTTAGGGGAGTTTGGGTACGAGCAGTACTTC	CASSLGEFGYEQYF
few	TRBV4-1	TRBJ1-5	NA	TGCGCCAGCAGCCAAGAAGGCCGCCCCCAGCATTTT	CASSQEGRPQHF
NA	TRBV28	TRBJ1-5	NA	TGTGCCAGCGAACTAACAGCAGATTATCAGCCCCAGCATTTT	CASELTADYQPQHF
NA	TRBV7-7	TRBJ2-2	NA	TGTGCCAGCAGTCCAGGGTTGAGCACCGGGGAGCTGTTTTTT	CASSPGLSTGELFF
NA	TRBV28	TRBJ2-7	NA	TGTGCCAGCAGTTTAGCTTATATTGGCCGCGAGCAGTACTTC	CASSLAYIGREQYF
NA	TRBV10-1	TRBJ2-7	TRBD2	TGCGCCAGCAGTGATGGTTTTTTCTCGGGGACTAGCGAGTCGGAGCAGTACTTC	CASSDGFFSGTSESEQYF
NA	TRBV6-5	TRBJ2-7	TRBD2	TGTGCCAGCATAAACCCGGGAGGCGAGCAGTACTTC	CASINPGGEQYF
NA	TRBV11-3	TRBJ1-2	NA	TGTGCCAGCAGCTTAGATGGAAAAGGGCTGGGCGATGGCTACACCTTC	CASSLDGKGLGDGYTF
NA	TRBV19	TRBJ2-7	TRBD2	TGTGCCAGTAGTGGAGGACTAGCGGGCCCCTACGAGCAGTACTTC	CASSGGLAGPYEQYF
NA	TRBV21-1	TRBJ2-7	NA	TGTGCCAGCAGCAAAGACGAACAGAGATCTCCTGACGAGCAGTACTTC	CASSKDEQRSPDEQYF
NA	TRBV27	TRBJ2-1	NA	TGTGCCAGCAGTTTATGGCAGGGGCCCCTCAATGAGCAGTTCTTC	CASSLWQGPLNEQFF
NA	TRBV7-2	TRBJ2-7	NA	TGTGCCAGCAGCTTAGGGTGGTTGGCTCTCGAGCAGTACTTC	CASSLGWLALEQYF
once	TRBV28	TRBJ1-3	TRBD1	TGTGCCAGCAGTTTGCCGGGACAGGGGGAGCAGGGTGTCGACCCTGGAAACACCATATATTTT	CASSLPGQGEQGVDPGNTIYF
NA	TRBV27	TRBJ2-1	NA	TGTGCCAGCAGTACGCTAGGGTCCTATGAGCAGTTCTTC	CASSTLGSYEQFF
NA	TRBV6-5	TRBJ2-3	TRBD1	TGTGCCAGCAGTTACACAGGGGGTGGCACAGATACGCAGTATTTT	CASSYTGGGTDTQYF
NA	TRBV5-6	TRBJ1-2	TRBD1	TGTGCCAGCAGCTCCTCAGGGGGCGGCTATGGCTACACCTTC	CASSSSGGGYGYTF
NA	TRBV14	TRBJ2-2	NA	TGTGCCAGCAGCCAATACGTTCCCGGGGAGCTGTTTTTT	CASSQYVPGELFF
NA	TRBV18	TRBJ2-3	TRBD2	TGTGCCAGCTCAGAACCCCAGCGGGAGGAGACAGATACGCAGTATTTT	CASSEPQREETDTQYF
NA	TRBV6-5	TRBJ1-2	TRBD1	TGTGCCAGCCTGCCAACGGGTTGGGACAGGGACGGCTACACCTTC	CASLPTGWDRDGYTF
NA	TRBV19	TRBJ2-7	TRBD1	TGTGCCAGTAGCCAGGGGGCTGAGGAGCAGTACTTC	CASSQGAEEQYF
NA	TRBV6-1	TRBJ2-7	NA	TGTGCCAGCAGTGCCTCGACAGCCTACGAGCAGTACTTC	CASSASTAYEQYF
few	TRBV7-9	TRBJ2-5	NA	TGTGCCAGCAGCTTAAATAGCTATCAAGAGACCCAGTACTTC	CASSLNSYQETQYF
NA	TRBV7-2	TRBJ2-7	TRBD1	TGTGCCAGCAGCTTAGGGGGGACAGGGAACGAGCAGTACTTC	CASSLGGTGNEQYF
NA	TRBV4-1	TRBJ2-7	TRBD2	TGCGCCAGCAGCCAAGACACTAGCGGAGTCTACGAGCAGTACTTC	CASSQDTSGVYEQYF
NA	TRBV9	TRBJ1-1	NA	TGTGCCAGCAGGCCGACGACCGCGACTGAAGCTTTCTTT	CASRPTTATEAFF
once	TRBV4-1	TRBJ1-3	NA	TGCGCCAGCAGCCAAGGCCGGACCGAGCACACCATATATTTT	CASSQGRTEHTIYF
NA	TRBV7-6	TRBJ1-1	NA	TGTGCCAGCAGCTGGACCCCGACAGCCCCCACTGAAGCTTTCTTT	CASSWTPTAPTEAFF
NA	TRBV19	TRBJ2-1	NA	TGTGCCAGTAGTATAGGGGTCACAATGGCGGATGAGCAGTTCTTC	CASSIGVTMADEQFF
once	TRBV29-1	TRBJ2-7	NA	TGCAGCGTCACAACAGGGGACTGGGGGTACGAGCAGTACTTC	CSVTTGDWGYEQYF
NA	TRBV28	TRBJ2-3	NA	TGTGCCAGCAGTTACCCGGGGAGCACAGATACGCAGTATTTT	CASSYPGSTDTQYF
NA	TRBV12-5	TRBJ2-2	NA	TGTGCTAGTGGTCCCTCCTACGGAGAGGGTACCGGGGAGCTGTTTTTT	CASGPSYGEGTGELFF
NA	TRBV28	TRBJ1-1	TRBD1	TGTGCCAGCAGTTTACGGACAGGGGGCGCGTGGGACACTGAAGCTTTCTTT	CASSLRTGGAWDTEAFF
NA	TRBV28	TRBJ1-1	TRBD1	TGTGCCAGCAGTCCAATGCCGGGACAGGGAGATGAAGCTTTCTTT	CASSPMPGQGDEAFF
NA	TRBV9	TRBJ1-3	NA	TGTGCCAGCAGCGTCGACACAGGGACTGGAAACACCATATATTTT	CASSVDTGTGNTIYF
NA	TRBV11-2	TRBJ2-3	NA	TGTGCCAGCAGCTTCACCCGCACAGATACGCAGTATTTT	CASSFTRTDTQYF
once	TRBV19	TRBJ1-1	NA	TGTGCCAGTAGTATCGGTTTCGCTGAAGCTTTCTTT	CASSIGFAEAFF
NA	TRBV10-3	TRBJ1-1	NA	TGTGCCATCAGTGAGTCCATGGGCAGGATGAACACTGAAGCTTTCTTT	CAISESMGRMNTEAFF
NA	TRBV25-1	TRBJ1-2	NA	TGTGCCAGCAGTGAATCAAGGGCTGGCTATGGCTACACCTTC	CASSESRAGYGYTF
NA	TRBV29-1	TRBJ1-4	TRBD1	TGCAGCGTTTGGGGACAGGGGGCTATGGAGGAAAAACTGTTTTTT	CSVWGQGAMEEKLFF
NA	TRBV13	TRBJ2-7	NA	TGTGCCAGCAGCCCAATCCCGCTTGGAGAGCAGTACTTC	CASSPIPLGEQYF
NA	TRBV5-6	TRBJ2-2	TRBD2	TGTGCCAGCAGCTTGGGGGGACTAGAGGCCACCGGGGAGCTGTTTTTT	CASSLGGLEATGELFF
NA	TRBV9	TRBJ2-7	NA	TGTGCCAGCAGCGCCACACTGGGGGAGCAGTACTTC	CASSATLGEQYF
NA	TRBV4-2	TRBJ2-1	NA	TGTGCCAGCAGCCAAGAGTCGGGGTACAATGAGCAGTTCTTC	CASSQESGYNEQFF
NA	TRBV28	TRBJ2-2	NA	TGTGCCAGCAGTTGGGTTGGGACCACCGGGGAGCTGTTTTTT	CASSWVGTTGELFF
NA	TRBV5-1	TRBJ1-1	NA	TGCGCCAGCAGCTGGGATTTTACACAGGCATGGAACACTGAAGCTTTCTTT	CASSWDFTQAWNTEAFF
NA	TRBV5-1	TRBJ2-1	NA	TGCGCCAGCAGCTTGCTGGGACTCGACAATGAGCAGTTCTTC	CASSLLGLDNEQFF